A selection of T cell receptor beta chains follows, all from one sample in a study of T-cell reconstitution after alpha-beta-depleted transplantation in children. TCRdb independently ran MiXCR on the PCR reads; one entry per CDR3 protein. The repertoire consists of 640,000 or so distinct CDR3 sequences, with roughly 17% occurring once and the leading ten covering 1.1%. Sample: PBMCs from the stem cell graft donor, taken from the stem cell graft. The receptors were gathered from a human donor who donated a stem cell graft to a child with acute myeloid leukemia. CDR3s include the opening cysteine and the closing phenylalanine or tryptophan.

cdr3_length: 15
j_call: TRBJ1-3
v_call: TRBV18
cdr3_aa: CASSPRTGPGNTIYF

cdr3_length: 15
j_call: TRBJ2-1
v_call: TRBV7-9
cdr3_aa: CASSSRESLDNEQFF

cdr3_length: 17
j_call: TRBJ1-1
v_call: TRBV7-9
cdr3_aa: CASSLAEGRRLNTEAFF

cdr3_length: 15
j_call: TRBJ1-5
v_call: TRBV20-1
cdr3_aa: CSARYRGQSNQPQHF

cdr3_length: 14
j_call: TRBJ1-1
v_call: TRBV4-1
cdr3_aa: CASSQDGGSTEAFF

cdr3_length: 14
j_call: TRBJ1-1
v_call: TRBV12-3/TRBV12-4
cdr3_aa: CASSFQGSNTEAFF

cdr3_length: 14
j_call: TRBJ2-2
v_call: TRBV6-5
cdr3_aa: CASSYDGLTGELFF

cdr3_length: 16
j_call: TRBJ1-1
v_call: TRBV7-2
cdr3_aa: CASSPRQGGMNTEAFF

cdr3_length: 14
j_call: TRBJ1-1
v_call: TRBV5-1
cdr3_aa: CASSVGTGDTEAFF

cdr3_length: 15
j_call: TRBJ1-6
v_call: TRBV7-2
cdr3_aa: CASSLVGARDSPLHF

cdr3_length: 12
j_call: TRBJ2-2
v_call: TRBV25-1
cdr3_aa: CASSDRGGELFF

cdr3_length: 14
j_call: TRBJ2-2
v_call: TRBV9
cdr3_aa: CASSPRTGNGELFF

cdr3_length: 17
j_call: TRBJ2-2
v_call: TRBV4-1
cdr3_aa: CASSQGIAGGHTGELFF

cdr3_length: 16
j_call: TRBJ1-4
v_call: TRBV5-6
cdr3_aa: CASSLGQGRTNEKLFF

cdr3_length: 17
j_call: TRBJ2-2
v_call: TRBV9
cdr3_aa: CASSVGGGASGTGELFF

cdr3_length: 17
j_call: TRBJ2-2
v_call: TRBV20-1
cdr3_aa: CSARDPSSGGRSGELFF

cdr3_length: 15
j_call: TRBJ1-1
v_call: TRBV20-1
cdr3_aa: CSARGTGTMNTEAFF

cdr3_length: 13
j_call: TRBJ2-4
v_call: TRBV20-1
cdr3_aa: CSAVRDIVYIQYF

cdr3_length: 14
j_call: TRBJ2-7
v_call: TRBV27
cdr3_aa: CASSLGGQPYEQYF

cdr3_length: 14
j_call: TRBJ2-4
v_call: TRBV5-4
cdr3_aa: CASSLGPWRDIQYF

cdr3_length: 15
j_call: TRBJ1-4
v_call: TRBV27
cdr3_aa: CASSLLGATGEKLFF

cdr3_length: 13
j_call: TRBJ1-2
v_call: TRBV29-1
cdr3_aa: CSADLGRNYGYTF

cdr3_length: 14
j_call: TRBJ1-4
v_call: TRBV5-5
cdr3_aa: CASSPTGGGKKLFF

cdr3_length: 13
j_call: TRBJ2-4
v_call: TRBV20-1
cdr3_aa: CSASQVAKNIQYF

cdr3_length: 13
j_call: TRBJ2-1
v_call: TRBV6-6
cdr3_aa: CASSIASYNEQFF

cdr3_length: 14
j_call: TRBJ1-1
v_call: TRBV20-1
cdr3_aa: CSALGGRKDTEAFF

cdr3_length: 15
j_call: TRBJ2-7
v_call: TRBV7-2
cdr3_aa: CASSFRGQGPYEQYF

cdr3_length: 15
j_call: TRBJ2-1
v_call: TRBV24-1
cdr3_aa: CATSEPTSGDNEQFF

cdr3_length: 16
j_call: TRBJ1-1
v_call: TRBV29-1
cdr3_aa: CSVSGGVGHLNTEAFF

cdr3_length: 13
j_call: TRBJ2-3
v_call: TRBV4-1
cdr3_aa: CASSRGEADTQYF

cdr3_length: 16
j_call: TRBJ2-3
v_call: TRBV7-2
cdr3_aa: CASSLAYSRSGDTQYF

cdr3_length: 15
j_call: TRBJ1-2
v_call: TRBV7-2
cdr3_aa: CASSPPTGFIVGYTF

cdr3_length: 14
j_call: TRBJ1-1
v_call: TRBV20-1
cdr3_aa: CSARYRGQNTEAFF

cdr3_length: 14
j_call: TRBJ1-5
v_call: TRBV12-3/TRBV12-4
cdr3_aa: CASTSRGASQPQHF

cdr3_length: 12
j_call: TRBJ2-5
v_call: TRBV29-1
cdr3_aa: CTIQWAGETQYF

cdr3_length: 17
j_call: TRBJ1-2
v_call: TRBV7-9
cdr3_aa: CASSLTTGTGGSYGYTF

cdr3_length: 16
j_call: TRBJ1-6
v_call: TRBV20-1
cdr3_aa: CSAKGALTGPNSPLHF

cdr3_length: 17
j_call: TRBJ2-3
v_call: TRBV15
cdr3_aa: CATSRDSLTSGVDTQYF

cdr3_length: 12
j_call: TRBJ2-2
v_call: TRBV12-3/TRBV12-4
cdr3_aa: CASSLAGGKLFF

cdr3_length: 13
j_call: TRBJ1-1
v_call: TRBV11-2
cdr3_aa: CASSQVGNTEAFF

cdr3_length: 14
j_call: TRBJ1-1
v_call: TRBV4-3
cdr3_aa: CASSLNTGQTEAFF

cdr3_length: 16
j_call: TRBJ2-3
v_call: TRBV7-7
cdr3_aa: CASSVGLGGRTDTQYF

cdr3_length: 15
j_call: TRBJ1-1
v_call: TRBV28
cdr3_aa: CASSFPGQGWTEAFF

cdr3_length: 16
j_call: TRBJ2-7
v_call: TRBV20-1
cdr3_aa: CSARDLDRVDGYEQYF

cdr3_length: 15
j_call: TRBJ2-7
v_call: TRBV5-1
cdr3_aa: CASSSQPDLAYEQYF

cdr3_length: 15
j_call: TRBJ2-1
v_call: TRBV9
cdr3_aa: CASSVEAGGSGEQFF

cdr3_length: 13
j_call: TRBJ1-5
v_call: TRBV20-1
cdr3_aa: CSALVKGNQPQHF

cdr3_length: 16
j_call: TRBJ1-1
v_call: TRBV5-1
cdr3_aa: CASSFQGASMNTEAFF

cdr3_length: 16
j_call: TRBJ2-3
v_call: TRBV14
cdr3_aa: CASSQEPRRGTDTQYF